The rows below give T cell receptor beta chains drawn from one sample of a study of T cell responses to AZD1222 COVID-19 vaccine. Sequencing was performed with immunoSEQ multiplex PCR; in TCRdb, only in-frame clones are kept and a portion is missing. The data hold tens of thousands of clones, with 80% to 90% observed a single time. Sample: peripheral blood, taken on day 0 of AZD1222 vaccination. The receptors were sampled from an adult in good health. Both conserved end residues are part of each CDR3. D genes are given only for firm matches. Some rows mark clone size as missing; the rest say once, few, many or name a class of expanded clone.

abundance	v_gene	d_gene	len	j_gene	CDR3aa	CDR3nt
-	TRBV18	TRBD1	14	TRBJ2-1	CASSPIGQEVGQFF	TGTGCCAGCTCACCGATAGGACAGGAAGTGGGTCAGTTCTTC
-	TRBV9	-	9	TRBJ1-4	CASSLELFF	TGTGCCAGCAGCTTAGAATTGTTTTTT
many	TRBV2	-	14	TRBJ1-6	CASSVRQEVSPLHF	TGTGCCAGCAGTGTGCGGCAGGAGGTATCACCCCTCCACTTT
once	TRBV5-6	-	13	TRBJ2-5	CASSVQGQETQYF	TGTGCCAGCAGCGTACAGGGTCAGGAGACCCAGTACTTC
-	TRBV7-8	-	14	TRBJ1-4	CASSLAGTNEKLFF	TGTGCCAGCAGCTTAGCGGGAACTAATGAAAAACTGTTTTTT
-	TRBV19	TRBD2	16	TRBJ2-7	CASSLGPIGGIYEQYF	TGTGCCAGTAGTTTGGGACCGATCGGGGGGATCTACGAGCAGTACTTC
-	TRBV9	-	13	TRBJ2-1	CASSPPPFNEQFF	TGTGCCAGCAGCCCCCCCCCGTTCAATGAGCAGTTCTTC
-	TRBV5-1	-	18	TRBJ2-6	CASSLSSPGTSGANVLTF	TGCGCCAGCAGCTTGAGTTCACCAGGGACCTCTGGGGCCAACGTCCTGACTTTC
few	TRBV9	TRBD2	15	TRBJ2-3	CASSVVPSGVDTQYF	TGTGCCAGCAGCGTAGTACCTAGCGGGGTAGATACGCAGTATTTT
-	TRBV5-1	-	16	TRBJ1-1	CASSLRPGGEVTEAFF	TGCGCCAGCAGCTTGCGGCCGGGGGGCGAGGTCACTGAAGCTTTCTTT
-	TRBV6-5	-	16	TRBJ1-1	CASSSSRGRWNTEAFF	TGTGCCAGCAGTTCCTCCCGGGGGAGATGGAACACTGAAGCTTTCTTT
-	TRBV7-3	-	13	TRBJ2-5	CASSLTGIETQYF	TGTGCCAGCAGCTTAACAGGGATAGAGACCCAGTACTTC
-	TRBV28	-	15	TRBJ2-4	CASGLGGLAKNIQYF	TGTGCCAGCGGGTTAGGGGGGCTAGCCAAAAACATTCAGTACTTC
-	TRBV5-1	-	13	TRBJ1-1	CASSFTGNTEAFF	TGCGCCAGCAGCTTCACAGGGAACACTGAAGCTTTCTTT
-	TRBV3-1/TRBV3-2	-	15	TRBJ1-5	CASSQSGIYNQPQHF	TGTGCCAGCAGCCAATCCGGGATATACAATCAGCCCCAGCATTTT
-	TRBV6-5	-	12	TRBJ1-6	CASKGINSPLHF	TGTGCCAGCAAGGGGATCAATTCACCCCTCCACTTT
-	TRBV15	TRBD1	19	TRBJ2-2	CATSGGPGQVYANTGELFF	TGTGCCACCAGCGGGGGGCCGGGACAGGTATACGCGAACACCGGGGAGCTGTTTTTT
once	TRBV3-1/TRBV3-2	-	13	TRBJ1-1	CASSPGFDTEAFF	TGTGCCAGCAGCCCTGGTTTTGACACTGAAGCTTTCTTT
-	TRBV24-1	-	13	TRBJ1-5	CATSPEISGPQHF	TGTGCCACCAGTCCGGAAATCTCGGGGCCCCAGCATTTT
few	TRBV5-1	-	15	TRBJ2-7	CASSFSGAYSYEQYF	TGCGCCAGCAGCTTCTCCGGGGCCTACTCCTACGAGCAGTACTTC
few	TRBV21-1	-	14	TRBJ2-3	CASKGDRKGDTQYF	TGTGCCAGCAAAGGGGACAGGAAAGGGGATACGCAGTATTTT
once	TRBV6-5	-	13	TRBJ1-4	CASLRDTSEKLFF	TGTGCCAGCCTCCGGGACACCTCTGAAAAACTGTTTTTT
-	TRBV3-1/TRBV3-2	-	13	TRBJ2-1	CASSQVPEGGQFF	TGTGCCAGCAGCCAAGTGCCCGAGGGTGGGCAGTTCTTC
-	TRBV30	-	16	TRBJ1-4	CAWSYPTGNGLGKLFF	TGTGCCTGGAGTTACCCCACCGGAAATGGGTTAGGAAAACTGTTTTTT
once	TRBV4-1	-	15	TRBJ2-4	CASTDSVGTKNIQYF	TGCGCCAGCACTGACAGTGTGGGTACCAAAAACATTCAGTACTTC
-	TRBV9	-	13	TRBJ1-5	CASSGSGIQPQHF	TGTGCCAGCAGCGGGTCTGGGATTCAGCCCCAGCATTTT
-	TRBV3-1/TRBV3-2	TRBD1	15	TRBJ1-2	CASSLRTGGYDGYTF	TGTGCCAGCAGCCTTAGGACAGGGGGCTACGATGGCTACACCTTC
-	TRBV6-1	-	12	TRBJ2-7	CASSEAVGEQYF	TGTGCCAGCAGTGAAGCCGTAGGCGAGCAGTACTTC
-	TRBV5-8	TRBD1	14	TRBJ1-6	CASSAGQVGKPLHF	TGTGCCAGCAGCGCCGGACAGGTGGGAAAGCCCCTCCACTTT
-	TRBV28	TRBD1	16	TRBJ1-5	CASSGDRGIGNQPQHF	TGTGCCAGCAGTGGGGACAGGGGAATTGGCAATCAGCCCCAGCATTTT
-	TRBV6-5	TRBD1	14	TRBJ1-1	CASRPGGAGPEAFF	TGTGCCAGCAGACCAGGGGGCGCAGGCCCTGAAGCTTTCTTT
-	TRBV5-1	-	15	TRBJ2-7	CASSLVEGGPYEQYF	TGCGCCAGCAGCTTGGTAGAGGGGGGGCCCTACGAGCAGTACTTC
-	TRBV2	-	11	TRBJ2-5	CATEYQETQYF	TGTGCCACCGAGTACCAAGAGACCCAGTACTTC
once	TRBV14	TRBD1	16	TRBJ1-6	CASSLGGTGQNSPLHF	TGTGCCAGCAGCTTGGGAGGGACAGGGCAAAATTCACCCCTCCACTTT
-	TRBV7-9	-	14	TRBJ2-7	CASSLVRGHNEQYF	TGTGCCAGCAGCTTAGTTCGGGGGCACAACGAGCAGTACTTC
-	TRBV12-3/TRBV12-4	-	10	TRBJ1-3	CASSLNTIYF	TGTGCCAGCAGTTTAAACACCATATATTTT
-	TRBV2	-	15	TRBJ1-3	CASRAIRGVGNTIYF	TGTGCCAGCAGGGCTATCAGGGGCGTTGGAAACACCATATATTTT
-	TRBV27	-	15	TRBJ2-3	CASRTQTGLTDTQYF	TGTGCCAGCAGGACCCAAACCGGGCTCACAGATACGCAGTATTTT